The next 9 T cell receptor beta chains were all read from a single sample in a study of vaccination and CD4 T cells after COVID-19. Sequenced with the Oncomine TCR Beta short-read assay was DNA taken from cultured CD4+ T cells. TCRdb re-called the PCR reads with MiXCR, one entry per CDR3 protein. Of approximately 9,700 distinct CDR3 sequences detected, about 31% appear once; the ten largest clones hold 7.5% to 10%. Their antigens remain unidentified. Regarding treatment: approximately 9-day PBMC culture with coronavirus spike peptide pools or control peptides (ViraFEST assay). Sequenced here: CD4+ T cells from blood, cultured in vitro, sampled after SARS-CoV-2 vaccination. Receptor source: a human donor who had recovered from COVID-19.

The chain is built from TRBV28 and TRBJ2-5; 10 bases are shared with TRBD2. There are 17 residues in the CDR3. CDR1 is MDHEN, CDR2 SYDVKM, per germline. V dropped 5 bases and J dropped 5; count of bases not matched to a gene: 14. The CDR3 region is CASSPLLLAGLGETQYF. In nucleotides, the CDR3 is TGTGCCAGCAGTCCGCTCCTACTAGCGGGATTGGGCGAGACCCAGTACTTC.

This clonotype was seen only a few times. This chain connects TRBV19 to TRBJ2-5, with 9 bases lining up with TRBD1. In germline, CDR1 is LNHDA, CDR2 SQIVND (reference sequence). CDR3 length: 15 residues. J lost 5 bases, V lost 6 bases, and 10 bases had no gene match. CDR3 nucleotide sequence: TGTGCCAGTAGCCTCCAGACAGGGGGAACGGAGACCCAGTACTTC. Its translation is CASSLQTGGTETQYF.

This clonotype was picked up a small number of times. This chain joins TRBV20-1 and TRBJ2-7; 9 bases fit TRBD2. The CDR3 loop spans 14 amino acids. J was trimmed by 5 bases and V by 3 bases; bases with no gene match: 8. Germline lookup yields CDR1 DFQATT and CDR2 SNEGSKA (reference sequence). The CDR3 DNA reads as TGCAGTGCTAGGTATAGCGGGAGAATTGACGAGCAGTACTTC. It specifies CSARYSGRIDEQYF.

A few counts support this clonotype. The CDR3 sequence: CSATGQGQETQYF. CDR3 bases: TGCAGTGCAACCGGACAGGGCCAAGAGACCCAGTACTTC. V and J are TRBV20-1 and TRBJ2-5; 8 positions match TRBD1. This CDR3 comprises 13 residues. V lost 6 bases to trimming and J lost 1 base; unmatched junction nucleotides: 4. Germline-derived CDR1 and CDR2 are DFQATT and SNEGSKA (reference sequence).

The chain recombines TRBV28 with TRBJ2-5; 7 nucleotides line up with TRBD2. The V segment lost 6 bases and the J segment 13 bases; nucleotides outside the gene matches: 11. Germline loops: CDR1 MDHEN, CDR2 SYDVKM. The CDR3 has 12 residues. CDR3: CASSFGTTLMYF. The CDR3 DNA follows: TGTGCCAGCAGCTTTGGGACTACCCTCATGTACTTC.

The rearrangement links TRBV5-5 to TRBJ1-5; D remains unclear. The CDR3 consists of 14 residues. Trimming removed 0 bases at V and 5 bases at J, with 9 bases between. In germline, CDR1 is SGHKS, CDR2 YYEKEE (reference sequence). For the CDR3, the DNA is TGTGCCAGCAGCTTGGGACAAGGAGATCAGCCCCAGCATTTT. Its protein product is CASSLGQGDQPQHF. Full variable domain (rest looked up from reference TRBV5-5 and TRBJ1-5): DAGVTQSPTHLIKTRGQQVTLRCSPISGHKSVSWYQQVLGQGPQFIFQYYEKEERGRGNFPDRFSARQFPNYSSELNVNALLLGDSALYLCASSLGQGDQPQHFGDGTRLSIL.

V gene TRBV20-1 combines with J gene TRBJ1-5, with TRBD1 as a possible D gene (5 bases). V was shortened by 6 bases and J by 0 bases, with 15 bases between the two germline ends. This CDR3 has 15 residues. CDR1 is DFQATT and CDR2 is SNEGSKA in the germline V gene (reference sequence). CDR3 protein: CSAQKRGNSNQPQHF. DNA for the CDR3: TGCAGTGCGCAAAAGCGGGGGAATAGCAATCAGCCCCAGCATTTT.

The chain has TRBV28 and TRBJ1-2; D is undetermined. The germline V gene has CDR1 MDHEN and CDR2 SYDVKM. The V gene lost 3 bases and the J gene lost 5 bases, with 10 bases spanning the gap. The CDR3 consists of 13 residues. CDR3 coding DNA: TGTGCCAGCAGTTTGGGTAGGGTTTATGGCTACACCTTC. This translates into CASSLGRVYGYTF.

CDR3 protein: CSAHPLLDTGELFF. The CDR3 bases are TGCAGTGCTCATCCCCTACTAGACACCGGGGAGCTGTTTTTT. The rearrangement uses TRBV20-1 and TRBJ2-2; D might be TRBD2 (5 bases). The V gene lost 5 bases and the J gene lost 3 bases, with 13 bases spanning the gap. The CDR3 sequence is 14 residues long. The germline V gene has CDR1 DFQATT and CDR2 SNEGSKA (reference sequence).